Sequencing of this TCR beta chain was carried out in a study of blood T cell repertoires in COVID-19. Looking at the study overall: The United States, Italy and Spain were the sources of the acute and convalescent COVID-19 samples.

Sequencing was performed with immunoSEQ multiplex PCR; in TCRdb, only in-frame clones are kept and a portion is missing. The sample records about 80,000 clones, 88% being singletons. V trimming: 3 bases; J trimming: 5 bases; junction bases outside the gene matches: 6. The CDR3 runs 15 residues. From germline, CDR1 is KGHSH and CDR2 LQKENI. The sample taken for sequencing was peripheral blood. The TCR was taken from a woman older than 75 with acute or convalescent COVID-19. The gene calls are TRBV18 and TRBJ1-5, with 8 bases fitting TRBD1. The CDR3 region is CASSPNSGGDQPQHF. The CDR3 region has the DNA TGTGCCAGCTCACCTAACTCAGGGGGCGATCAGCCCCAGCATTTT. The entire variable domain, with the rest obtained from reference TRBV18 and TRBJ1-5, is as follows: NAGVMQNPRHLVRRRGQEARLRCSPMKGHSHVYWYRQLPEEGLKFMVYLQKENIIDESGMPKERFSAEFPKEGPSILRIQQVVRGDSAAYFCASSPNSGGDQPQHFGDGTRLSIL.